This TCR beta chain is from a study of T cells in tuberculosis. Some clones are missing from TCRdb's copy, which holds only in-frame ones; the method was immunoSEQ multiplex PCR. This sample has some 29,000 clones, with 90% found just once. This clone was counted only a few times. With V trimmed by 10 bases and J by 4 bases, 7 bases remained unmatched. The CDR3 length is 14 residues. CDR1 and CDR2 from the germline V gene are MNHNS and SASEGT. This clonotype originated in a donor aged 10-29 years with latent tuberculosis or without tuberculosis infection. This chain joins TRBV6-1 and TRBJ1-4; TRBD1 agrees at 9 bases. Sequenced input: PBMCs. CDR3 sequence reads: CAILEGQGNEKLFF. CDR3 nucleotides: TGTGCCATCCTCGAGGGACAGGGTAATGAAAAACTGTTTTTT.